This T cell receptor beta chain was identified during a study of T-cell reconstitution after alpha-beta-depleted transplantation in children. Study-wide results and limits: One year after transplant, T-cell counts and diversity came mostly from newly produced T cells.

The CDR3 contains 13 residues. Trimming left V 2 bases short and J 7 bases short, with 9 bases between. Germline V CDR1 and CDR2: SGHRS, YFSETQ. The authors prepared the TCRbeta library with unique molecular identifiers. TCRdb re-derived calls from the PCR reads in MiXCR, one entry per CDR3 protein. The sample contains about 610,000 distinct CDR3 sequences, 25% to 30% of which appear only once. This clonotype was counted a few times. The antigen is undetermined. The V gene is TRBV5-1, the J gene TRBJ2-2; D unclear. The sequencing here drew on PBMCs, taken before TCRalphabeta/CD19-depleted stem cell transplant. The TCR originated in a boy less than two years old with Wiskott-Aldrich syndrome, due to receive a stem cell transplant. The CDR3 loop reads CASSLQSSGELFF. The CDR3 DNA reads TGCGCCAGCAGCTTACAATCTAGCGGGGAGCTGTTTTTT.